This paragraph reports one T cell receptor (beta chain). cDNA came from approximately 0.5 to 1 ug RNA primed by random hexamers. TCRdb re-called the immunoSEQ multiplex PCR reads with MiXCR, one entry per CDR3 protein. The sample lists about 47,000 distinct CDR3 sequences; more than 85% were seen once. The record originates from a study of CD8 T cells in Susac syndrome. The CDR3 is 15 amino acids. Trimming removed 0 bases at V and 2 bases at J, with 11 bases between. From germline, CDR1 is GTSNPN and CDR2 SVGIG (reference sequence). Sequenced: CD8+ T cells from PBMCs. This chain connects TRBV30 to TRBJ1-5; a possible D gene is TRBD1 (5 bases). This sequence was found in a human donor in good health. The chain's CDR3 is CAWSVGGDGNQPQHF. The CDR3, as DNA: TGTGCCTGGAGTGTGGGAGGGGACGGCAATCAGCCCCAGCATTTT. Full variable domain (outside the CDR3, taken from reference TRBV30 and TRBJ1-5): SQTIHQWPATLVQPVGSPLSLECTVEGTSNPNLYWYRQAAGRGLQLLFYSVGIGQISSEVPQNLSASRPQDRQFILSSKKLLLSDSGFYLCAWSVGGDGNQPQHFGDGTRLSIL.